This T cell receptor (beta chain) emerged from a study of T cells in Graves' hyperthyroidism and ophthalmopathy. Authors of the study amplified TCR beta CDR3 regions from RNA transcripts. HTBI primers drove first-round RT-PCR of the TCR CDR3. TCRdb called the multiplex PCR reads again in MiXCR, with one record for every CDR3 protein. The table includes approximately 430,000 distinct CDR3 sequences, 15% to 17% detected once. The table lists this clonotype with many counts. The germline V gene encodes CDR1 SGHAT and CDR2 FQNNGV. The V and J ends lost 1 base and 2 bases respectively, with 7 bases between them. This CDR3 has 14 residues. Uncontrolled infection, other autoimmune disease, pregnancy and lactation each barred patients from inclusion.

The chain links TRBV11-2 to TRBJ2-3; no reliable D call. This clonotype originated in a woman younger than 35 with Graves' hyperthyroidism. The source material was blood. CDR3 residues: CASSLALSTDTQYF. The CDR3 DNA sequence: TGTGCCAGCAGCTTAGCTCTCTCCACAGATACGCAGTATTTT.